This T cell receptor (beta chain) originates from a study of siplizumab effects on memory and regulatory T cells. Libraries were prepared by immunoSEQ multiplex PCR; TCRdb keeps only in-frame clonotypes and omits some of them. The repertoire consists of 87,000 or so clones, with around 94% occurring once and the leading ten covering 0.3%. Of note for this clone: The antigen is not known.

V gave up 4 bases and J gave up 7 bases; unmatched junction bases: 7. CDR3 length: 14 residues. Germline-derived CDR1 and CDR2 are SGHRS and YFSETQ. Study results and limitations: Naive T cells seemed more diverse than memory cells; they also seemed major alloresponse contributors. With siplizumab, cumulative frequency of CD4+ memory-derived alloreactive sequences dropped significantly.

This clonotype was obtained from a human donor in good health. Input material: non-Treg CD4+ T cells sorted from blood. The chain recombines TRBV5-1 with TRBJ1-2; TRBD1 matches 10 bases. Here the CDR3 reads CASSGDRGLGGYTF. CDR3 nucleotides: TGCGCCAGCAGCGGGGACAGGGGATTAGGTGGCTACACCTTC.